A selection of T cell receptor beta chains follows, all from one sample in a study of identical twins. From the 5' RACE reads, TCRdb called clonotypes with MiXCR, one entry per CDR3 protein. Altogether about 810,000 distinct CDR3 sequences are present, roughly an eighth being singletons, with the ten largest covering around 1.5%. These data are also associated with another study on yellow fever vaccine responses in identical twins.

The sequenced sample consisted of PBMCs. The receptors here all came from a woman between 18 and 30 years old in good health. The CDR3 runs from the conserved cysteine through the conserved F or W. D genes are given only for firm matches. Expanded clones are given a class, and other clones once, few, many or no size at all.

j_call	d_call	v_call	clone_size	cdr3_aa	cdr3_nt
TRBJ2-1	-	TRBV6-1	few	CASRAALTYNEQFF	TGTGCCAGCCGCGCCGCCCTCACCTACAATGAGCAGTTCTTC
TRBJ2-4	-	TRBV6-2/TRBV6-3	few	CASSWTRTIQYF	TGTGCCAGCAGTTGGACCAGGACGATTCAGTACTTC
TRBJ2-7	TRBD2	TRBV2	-	CASIAGTNYEQYF	TGTGCCAGCATAGCGGGGACGAACTACGAGCAGTACTTC
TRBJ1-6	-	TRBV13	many	CASSLGTGESPLHF	TGTGCCAGCAGCTTAGGGACAGGCGAGTCACCCCTCCACTTT
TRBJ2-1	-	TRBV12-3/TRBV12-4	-	CASKTLGGASYNEQFF	TGTGCCAGCAAAACCCTCGGGGGCGCCAGCTACAATGAGCAGTTCTTC
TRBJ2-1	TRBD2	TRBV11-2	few	CASSLGQVFSGSLSYNEQFF	TGTGCCAGCAGCCTTGGACAGGTTTTTAGCGGGAGTCTCTCCTACAATGAGCAGTTCTTC
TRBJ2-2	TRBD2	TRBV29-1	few	CSVGSGGATGELFF	TGCAGCGTTGGCAGCGGGGGGGCCACCGGGGAGCTGTTTTTT
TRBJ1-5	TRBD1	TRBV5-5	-	CASSLVAQGQPQHF	TGTGCCAGCAGCTTGGTCGCACAGGGGCAGCCCCAGCATTTT
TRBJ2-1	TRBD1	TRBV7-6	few	CASSANQGAGYNEQFF	TGTGCCAGCAGCGCAAATCAGGGGGCAGGCTACAATGAGCAGTTCTTC
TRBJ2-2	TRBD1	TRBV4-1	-	CASSHRQGHRNTGELFF	TGCGCCAGCAGCCATCGACAGGGGCATCGAAACACCGGGGAGCTGTTTTTT
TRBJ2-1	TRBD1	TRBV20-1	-	CSADRTGSDEQFF	TGCAGTGCTGATCGGACAGGGAGCGATGAGCAGTTCTTC
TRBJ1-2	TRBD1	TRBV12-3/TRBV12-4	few	CASSLLQGAYGYTF	TGTGCCAGCAGTTTACTGCAGGGGGCCTATGGCTACACCTTC